Sequencing of this TCR beta chain was carried out in a study of CD8+CD57+ T cells in acquired aplastic anemia. Study-wide points: Fewer than 30 CD8+ CDR3 sequences were shared between patients and controls.

All patients picked for sequencing had shown, by flow cytometry, an expansion of CD8+CD57+ cells. In its sample, this clonotype was seen many times. Its antigen is unknown. Germline V gives CDR1 DFQATT, CDR2 SNEGSKA (reference sequence). The ends lost 4 bases at V and 7 bases at J; junction bases unmatched: 15. CDR3 length equals 15 residues. The template used for profiling TCR beta VDJ and CDR3 was genomic DNA. Each CDR3 protein gets one entry after TCRdb re-called the reads with MiXCR. The table lists hundreds of thousands of distinct CDR3 sequences, about a third of them singletons, with nearly 0.85% in the top ten.

Sequenced: sorted CD4+, CD8+, or CD8+CD57+ T cells (not recorded which) from PBMCs. The receptor comes from a human donor with aplastic anemia. V and J are TRBV20-1 and TRBJ1-2, with TRBD1 matching over 7 bases. The CDR3 here is CSANSPAGQGGGYTF. The CDR3 bases are TGCAGTGCTAACAGCCCTGCTGGGCAGGGGGGTGGCTACACCTTC.